Following are 30 T cell receptor beta chains from one sample sequenced in a study of blood T cell repertoires in COVID-19. Sequenced by immunoSEQ multiplex PCR; TCRdb stores in-frame clones only, minus some. The sample lists approximately 260,000 clones; around 92% were seen once. The sequenced material came from PBMCs or T cells enriched from blood (not recorded which). The source of these receptors is a woman in her sixties or seventies who had recovered from COVID-19.

The V call is TRBV19, the J call TRBJ2-4; 15 bases agree with TRBD2. V was clipped by 10 bases and J by 5 bases; unmatched bases: 9. The CDR3 loop spans 16 amino acids. Per germline, CDR1 LNHDA and CDR2 SQIVND (reference sequence). The CDR3 coding sequence is TGTGCCACCATGGGACTAGCGGGGGGTATCCAAAACATTCAGTACTTC. Translating it yields CATMGLAGGIQNIQYF.

The chain has TRBV10-2 and TRBJ2-7, with D perhaps TRBD2 (5 bases). This CDR3 region has 16 residues. Trimming stripped 4 bases from V and 5 bases from J, with 21 bases between. Germline CDR1 reads WSHSY; CDR2 reads SAAADI. CDR3 sequence: CASSVPSEAPTHEQYF. The CDR3 region has the DNA TGCGCCAGCAGTGTCCCCTCGGAGGCCCCCACCCACGAGCAGTACTTC.

The V and J genes are TRBV11-2 and TRBJ2-2, with D hard to call. V dropped 6 bases and J dropped 4 bases, with 12 bases sitting between them. The CDR3 covers 14 residues. Germline CDR1 SGHAT, CDR2 FQNNGV. CDR3 sequence reads: CASRPRASTGELFF. CDR3 sequence (DNA): TGTGCCAGCAGGCCCAGAGCGAGCACCGGGGAGCTGTTTTTT.

This rearrangement joins TRBV5-1 to TRBJ1-4; D might be TRBD1 (5 bases). Trimming shortened V by 5 bases and J by 7 bases, and 18 bases separated the two germline ends. There are 15 residues in the CDR3. CDR1 and CDR2 (germline): SGHRS, YFSETQ. The CDR3 sequence is CASSPGEARGEKLFF. The CDR3 DNA reads TGCGCCAGCAGTCCCGGGGAGGCTAGGGGTGAAAAACTGTTTTTT.

In nucleotides, the CDR3 is TGTGCCAGCAACACTGGGGGGGGCGTGAGTTGGAAAGCTTTCTTT. Its protein is CASNTGGGVSWKAFF. The chain uses TRBV28 and TRBJ1-1; maybe TRBD1 (6 bases). V was trimmed by 7 bases and J by 9 bases, leaving 24 bases between them. This CDR3 has 15 residues. Germline V lookup: CDR1 MDHEN, CDR2 SYDVKM.

This chain connects TRBV5-1 to TRBJ2-1; TRBD2 aligns across 9 bases. The ends lost 3 bases at V and 2 bases at J; junction bases unmatched: 12. The germline V gene encodes CDR1 SGHRS and CDR2 YFSETQ. The CDR3 runs 18 residues. CDR3 region: CASSWRMGGRAAYNEQFF. DNA for the CDR3: TGCGCCAGCAGCTGGAGGATGGGCGGGAGGGCGGCCTACAATGAGCAGTTCTTC.

This chain uses TRBV29-1 with TRBJ2-5; 7 positions match TRBD1. This CDR3 region has 13 residues. V lost 6 bases to trimming and J lost 2 bases; unmatched junction nucleotides: 6. Germline assignment: CDR1 SQVTM and CDR2 ANQGSEA. In DNA, the CDR3 is TGCAGCGTGCGTAGACAGGGACAAGAGACCCAGTACTTC. It encodes CSVRRQGQETQYF.

This chain connects TRBV7-9 to TRBJ2-5; D is undetermined. The CDR3 sequence is 13 residues long. Germline CDR1 SEHNR, CDR2 FQNEAQ (reference sequence). Trimming took off 1 base at V and 3 bases at J, with 6 bases between the two ends. The CDR3 loop is CASSLVGKETQYF. CDR3 bases: TGTGCCAGCAGCTTAGTCGGTAAAGAGACCCAGTACTTC. The whole variable domain, remainder taken from reference TRBV7-9 and TRBJ2-5, is DTGVSQNPRHKITKRGQNVTFRCDPISEHNRLYWYRQTLGQGPEFLTYFQNEAQLEKSRLLSDRFSAERPKGSFSTLEIQRTEQGDSAMYLCASSLVGKETQYFGPGTRLLVL.

This chain links TRBV28 with TRBJ1-1; weak D call: TRBD1 (6 bases). Germline V gives CDR1 MDHEN, CDR2 SYDVKM. V shed 3 bases and J shed 5 bases, with 13 bases lying between them. This CDR3 spans 14 amino acids. The CDR3 sequence: CASSFPGVGTEAFF. The CDR3 DNA reads TGTGCCAGCAGTTTCCCAGGGGTAGGGACTGAAGCTTTCTTT.

This chain connects TRBV12-3 or TRBV12-4 to TRBJ1-2, with D possibly being TRBD1 (5 bases). The CDR3 extends over 12 amino acids. V lost 6 bases and J 4 bases, leaving 9 bases between the germline ends. CDR3 in amino acids: CASSRVLYGYTF. As DNA, the CDR3 is TGTGCCAGCAGCAGGGTCCTCTATGGCTACACCTTC.

The V gene is TRBV27, the J gene TRBJ1-5, with 9 bases aligning to TRBD1. Per the germline V gene, CDR1 is MNHEY and CDR2 is SMNVEV (reference sequence). V dropped 7 bases and J dropped 7; count of bases not matched to a gene: 11. The CDR3 runs to 15 residues. The CDR3 DNA reads TGTGCCAGCACCCCCGGGGGACAGGGTCGCCAGCCCCAGCATTTT. Amino acids: CASTPGGQGRQPQHF.

The chain employs TRBV19 and TRBJ2-1; 13 bases match TRBD2. Germline CDR1 is LNHDA and CDR2 is SQIVND (reference sequence). The V gene end was trimmed by 7 bases and the J gene end by 1 base; junction bases not matched to a gene: 7. The CDR3 runs to 17 residues. This CDR3 is CASKRTSGSRSYNEQFF. CDR3 coding DNA: TGTGCCAGTAAAAGGACTAGCGGGAGTAGATCCTACAATGAGCAGTTCTTC.

This chain uses TRBV28 with TRBJ1-2, with 8 bases lining up with TRBD1. The CDR3 spans 16 residues. The V segment lost 7 bases and the J segment 2 bases; nucleotides outside the gene matches: 12. In germline, CDR1 is MDHEN, CDR2 SYDVKM. The CDR3 DNA reads TGTGCCAGCATCATGAGGGGGACAGGTGTCAACTATGGCTACACCTTC. As protein: CASIMRGTGVNYGYTF.

The chain combines TRBV7-2 with TRBJ2-5; TRBD1 might be the D (5 bases). Per germline, CDR1 SGHTA and CDR2 FQGNSA. V gave up 3 bases and J gave up 4 bases, with 12 bases separating them. This CDR3 comprises 14 residues. The CDR3 region has the DNA TGTGCCAGCAGCTTCCGATTTAGGGGAGAGACCCAGTACTTC. It yields the protein CASSFRFRGETQYF.

The chain recombines TRBV5-1 with TRBJ1-6; D gene uncertain. With 2 bases removed from V and 12 bases from J, the gap between germline ends came to 15 bases. The CDR3 extends over 14 amino acids. CDR1 is SGHRS and CDR2 is YFSETQ in the germline V gene. The CDR3 here is CASSFSTDKRPLHF. The CDR3 region has the DNA TGCGCCAGCAGCTTTTCCACAGATAAAAGACCCCTCCACTTT.

Of note for this clone: Other DNA sequences in this sample translate to the same CDR3. The genes are TRBV9 and TRBJ2-1; D uncertain. Per germline, CDR1 SGDLS and CDR2 YYNGEE. Trimming removed 4 bases from V and 3 bases from J, with 8 bases in between. This CDR3 is built from 13 residues. The DNA of the CDR3 is TGTGCCAGCAGCCCGAGGAGCTACAATGAGCAGTTCTTC. Residues: CASSPRSYNEQFF. Full variable domain (rest looked up from reference TRBV9 and TRBJ2-1): DSGVTQTPKHLITATGQRVTLRCSPRSGDLSVYWYQQSLDQGLQFLIQYYNGEERAKGNILERFSAQQFPDLHSELNLSSLELGDSALYFCASSPRSYNEQFFGPGTRLTVL.

The genes are TRBV19 and TRBJ2-2; TRBD1 aligns across 7 bases. V lost 7 bases, J lost 6 bases, and 20 bases stayed unmatched. Per the germline V gene, CDR1 is LNHDA and CDR2 is SQIVND (reference sequence). The CDR3 totals 18 residues. CDR3 region: CASTLSSMTGRLAGELFF. CDR3 in DNA: TGTGCCAGTACCCTTTCCTCAATGACAGGGCGGTTGGCCGGGGAGCTGTTTTTT.

Remarks on this clone: This sample includes further DNA sequences coding for the same CDR3. V gene TRBV28 combines with J gene TRBJ1-3; D is perhaps TRBD1 (5 bases). Germline-derived CDR1 and CDR2 are MDHEN and SYDVKM. The CDR3 loop spans 14 amino acids. The V end lost 1 base, the J end lost 4 bases, and 8 bases lay between the germline ends. This CDR3 is CASSLSGSGNTIYF. DNA of the CDR3: TGTGCCAGCAGTTTATCAGGGTCCGGAAACACCATATATTTT. The whole variable domain, remainder taken from reference TRBV28 and TRBJ1-3, is DVKVTQSSRYLVKRTGEKVFLECVQDMDHENMFWYRQDPGLGLRLIYFSYDVKMKEKGDIPEGYSVSREKKERFSLILESASTNQTSMYLCASSLSGSGNTIYFGEGSWLTVV.

The J gene is TRBJ2-3, the V gene TRBV5-1; 9 bases are a match to TRBD2. J lost 2 bases, V lost 4 bases, and 8 bases had no gene match. Per germline, CDR1 SGHRS and CDR2 YFSETQ. This CDR3 has 16 amino acids. The CDR3 coding sequence is TGCGCCAGCAGCGGGGGAGCGGGGGGCCCCACAGATACGCAGTATTTT. Translating it yields CASSGGAGGPTDTQYF.

The chain has TRBV13 and TRBJ2-7; D perhaps matches TRBD1 (5 bases). This CDR3 comprises 15 residues. Germline-derived CDR1 and CDR2 are PRHDT and FYEKMQ (reference sequence). Trimming removed 5 bases at V and 3 bases at J, with 17 bases between. The CDR3 loop reads CASSPQDNTFYEQYF. CDR3 nucleotide sequence: TGTGCCAGCAGCCCACAGGACAATACCTTCTACGAGCAGTACTTC.

The chain joins TRBV5-4 to TRBJ1-4, with D possibly TRBD1 on 6 matching bases. CDR3 length: 15 amino acids. Germline-derived CDR1 and CDR2 are SGHNT and YYREEE (reference sequence). V lost 3 bases, J lost 6 bases, and 15 bases lay in between. The CDR3 DNA sequence: TGTGCCAGCAGCTATACAGGGAAGAATGATGAAAAACTGTTTTTT. This translates into CASSYTGKNDEKLFF.

This clone was seen just once. The chain links TRBV24-1 to TRBJ2-1, with a tentative D call TRBD2 (5 bases). The CDR3 length is 13 residues. The V gene's germline CDR1 is KGHDR and CDR2 SFDVKD. V lost 5 bases and J 4 bases, leaving 8 bases between the germline ends. CDR3 residues: CATSATMYNEQFF. The CDR3 nucleotides are TGTGCCACCAGTGCGACTATGTACAATGAGCAGTTCTTC.

The chain couples TRBV6-5 to TRBJ1-2, with a weak D call TRBD1 (5 bases). The CDR3 is 12 amino acids. Germline V gives CDR1 MNHEY, CDR2 SVGAGI. V lost 4 bases and J lost 6, with 9 bases in between. The CDR3 sequence is CASSSTVDGYTF. In DNA form, the CDR3 reads TGTGCCAGCAGTTCGACAGTGGATGGCTACACCTTC.

The chain combines TRBV9 with TRBJ1-2; maybe TRBD1 (6 bases). Per germline, CDR1 SGDLS and CDR2 YYNGEE. There are 12 residues in the CDR3. With 8 bases removed from V and 6 bases from J, the gap between germline ends came to 14 bases. CDR3 nucleotides: TGTGCCAGTAAGGGGGGGCAAGATGGCTACACCTTC. This gives the protein CASKGGQDGYTF.

The chain employs TRBV3-1 (or the pseudogene TRBV3-2) and TRBJ1-2; 7 bases fit TRBD1. The V segment lost 1 base and the J segment 2 bases; nucleotides outside the gene matches: 4. The CDR3 is made up of 15 amino acids. From germline, CDR1 is LGHDT and CDR2 YNNKEL (reference sequence). The CDR3 sequence: CASSQALQGNYGYTF. CDR3 coding DNA: TGTGCCAGCAGCCAAGCCTTACAGGGGAACTATGGCTACACCTTC.

J is TRBJ1-1 and V is TRBV30, with 10 nucleotides matching TRBD1. The CDR3 contains 15 residues. V lost 3 bases, J lost 5 bases, and 9 bases stayed unmatched. Germline V gene data show CDR1 as GTSNPN and CDR2 as SVGIG (reference sequence). DNA for the CDR3: TGTGCCTGGAGGGGAGGGGACAGGGGAAGGACTGAAGCTTTCTTT. Its translation: CAWRGGDRGRTEAFF.

The chain recombines TRBV5-1 with TRBJ2-1; TRBD2 agrees at 7 bases. CDR3 length: 15 amino acids. J gave up 8 bases and V 0 bases, and 8 bases lay outside the gene matches. The germline gives CDR1 SGHRS, CDR2 YFSETQ. CDR3 sequence: CASSLGGGSSDEQFF. CDR3 coding DNA: TGCGCCAGCAGCTTGGGGGGCGGGAGTAGCGATGAGCAGTTCTTC.

The chain uses TRBV9 and TRBJ2-1; a weak D match, TRBD1 (5 bases). The CDR3 runs 15 residues. The germline V and J ends were trimmed by 2 bases and 7 bases, with 16 bases remaining between them. Germline V gene lookup returns CDR1 SGDLS and CDR2 YYNGEE. Here the CDR3 reads CASSVGGALTNEQFF. Written as DNA, the CDR3 is TGTGCCAGCAGCGTCGGTGGGGCCTTAACGAATGAGCAGTTCTTC.

The rearrangement links TRBV6-5 to TRBJ2-7; TRBD2 matches 8 bases. Germline V lookup: CDR1 MNHEY, CDR2 SVGAGI. CDR3 length: 14 residues. Losses at the gene ends were 6 bases for V and 3 bases for J; bases not matched to a gene: 7. CDR3 sequence reads: CASSLLGLDYEQYF. The CDR3 coding sequence is TGTGCCAGCAGCTTGTTGGGACTAGACTACGAGCAGTACTTC.

The gene calls are TRBV19 and TRBJ1-4; 7 bases are a match to TRBD1. The CDR3 is made up of 16 amino acids. The V gene's germline CDR1 is LNHDA and CDR2 SQIVND (reference sequence). V was pared by 3 bases and J by 8 bases, with 12 bases of the junction left unmatched. The CDR3 loop is CASSILGGGAGEKLFF. In DNA form, the CDR3 reads TGTGCCAGTAGTATTCTTGGAGGGGGCGCAGGGGAAAAACTGTTTTTT.